One sample yielded the 5 T cell receptor beta chains listed below, sequenced in a study of cytomegalovirus exposure and HLA in healthy donors. PCR primers comprised 60 Vbeta and 13 Jbeta primers. Clones were sequenced by immunoSEQ multiplex PCR, and TCRdb holds only the in-frame ones, with some missing. The table lists approximately 150,000 clones, approximately 80% of them singletons. Sequenced input: PBMCs. These receptors all come from a woman in her thirties or forties in good health and CMV-seronegative.

The chain carries TRBV5-5 and TRBJ1-6, with D tentatively TRBD1 (6 bases). The germline CDR1 and CDR2 sequences are SGHKS and YYEKEE (reference sequence). The CDR3 sequence is 11 residues long. The V gene lost 7 bases and the J gene lost 7 bases, with 6 bases spanning the gap. The CDR3 region is CASQGNSPLHF. In DNA form, the CDR3 reads TGTGCCAGCCAGGGGAATTCACCCCTCCACTTT.

This chain links TRBV19 with TRBJ1-5; the match to TRBD1 covers 10 bases. J was trimmed by 0 bases and V by 3 bases; bases with no gene match: 8. The germline V gene encodes CDR1 LNHDA and CDR2 SQIVND (reference sequence). This CDR3 contains 18 residues. The CDR3, as DNA: TGTGCCAGTAGTATGACAGGGGGCGATTTTTTTAGCAATCAGCCCCAGCATTTT. Protein sequence: CASSMTGGDFFSNQPQHF.

The chain has TRBV7-9 and TRBJ2-2; D possibly corresponds to TRBD2 (5 bases). CDR1 SEHNR and CDR2 FQNEAQ come from the germline V gene (reference sequence). This CDR3 spans 11 amino acids. CDR3 DNA sequence: TGTTCCACAAGCGGCACCGGGGAGCTGTTTTTT. Translating it yields CSTSGTGELFF.

The chain recombines TRBV25-1 with TRBJ1-6; 9 bases align to TRBD1. The V gene's germline CDR1 is MGHDK and CDR2 SYGVNS. The CDR3 extends over 16 amino acids. V was clipped by 6 bases and J by 6 bases; unmatched bases: 9. This CDR3 reads CASSQTGGPFNSPLHF. CDR3 DNA sequence: TGTGCCAGCAGCCAAACAGGGGGCCCCTTTAATTCACCCCTCCACTTT.

This chain connects TRBV7-9 to TRBJ1-1, with D possibly being TRBD1 (5 bases). The germline gives CDR1 SEHNR, CDR2 FQNEAQ (reference sequence). This CDR3 region has 14 residues. Trimming removed 1 base at V and 1 base at J, with 7 bases between. CDR3 residues: CASSLGQTNTEAFF. The CDR3 DNA reads TGTGCCAGCAGCTTAGGACAGACGAACACTGAAGCTTTCTTT.